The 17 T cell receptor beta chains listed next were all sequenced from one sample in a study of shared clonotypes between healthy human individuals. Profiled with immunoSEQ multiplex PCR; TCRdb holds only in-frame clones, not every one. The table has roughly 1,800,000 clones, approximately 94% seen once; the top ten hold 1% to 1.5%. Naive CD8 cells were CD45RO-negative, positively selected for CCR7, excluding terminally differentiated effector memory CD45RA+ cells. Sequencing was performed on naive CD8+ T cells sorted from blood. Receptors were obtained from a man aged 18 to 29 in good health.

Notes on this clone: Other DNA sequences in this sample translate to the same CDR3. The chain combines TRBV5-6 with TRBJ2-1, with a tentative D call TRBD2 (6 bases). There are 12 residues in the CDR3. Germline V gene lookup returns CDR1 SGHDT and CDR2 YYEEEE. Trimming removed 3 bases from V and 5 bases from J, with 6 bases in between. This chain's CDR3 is CASSWGDNEQFF. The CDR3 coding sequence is TGTGCCAGCAGCTGGGGGGACAATGAGCAGTTCTTC.

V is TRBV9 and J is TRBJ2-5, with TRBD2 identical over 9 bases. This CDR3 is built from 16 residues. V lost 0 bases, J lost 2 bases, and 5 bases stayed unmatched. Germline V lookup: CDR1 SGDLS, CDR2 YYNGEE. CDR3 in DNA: TGTGCCAGCAGCGTAGCACCTAGCGGGGTTCAAGAGACCCAGTACTTC. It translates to CASSVAPSGVQETQYF.

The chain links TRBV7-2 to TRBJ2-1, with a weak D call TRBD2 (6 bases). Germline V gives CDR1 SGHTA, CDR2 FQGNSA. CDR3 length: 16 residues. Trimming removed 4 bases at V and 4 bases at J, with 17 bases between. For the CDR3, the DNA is TGTGCCAGCAGCTCCCTACTAGCCCTCATTTACAATGAGCAGTTCTTC. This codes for CASSSLLALIYNEQFF.

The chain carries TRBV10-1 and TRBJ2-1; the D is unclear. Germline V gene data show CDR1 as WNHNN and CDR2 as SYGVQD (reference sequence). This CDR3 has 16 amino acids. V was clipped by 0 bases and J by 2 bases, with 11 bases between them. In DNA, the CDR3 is TGCGCCAGCAGTGAGTCTGGCCGGGCCACCTACAATGAGCAGTTCTTC. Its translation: CASSESGRATYNEQFF.

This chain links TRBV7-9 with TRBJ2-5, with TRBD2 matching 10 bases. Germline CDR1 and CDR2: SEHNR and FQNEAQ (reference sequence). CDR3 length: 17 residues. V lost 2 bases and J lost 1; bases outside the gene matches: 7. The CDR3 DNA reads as TGTGCCAGCAGCTTAATGTTAGCGGGGGGAATCCAAGAGACCCAGTACTTC. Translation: CASSLMLAGGIQETQYF.

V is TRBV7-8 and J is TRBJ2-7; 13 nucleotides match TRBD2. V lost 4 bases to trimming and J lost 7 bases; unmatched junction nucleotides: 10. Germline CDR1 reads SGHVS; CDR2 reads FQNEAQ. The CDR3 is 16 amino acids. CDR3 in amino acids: CASSSQTSGRPGEQYF. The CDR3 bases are TGTGCCAGCAGCTCGCAGACTAGCGGGAGGCCGGGAGAGCAGTACTTC.

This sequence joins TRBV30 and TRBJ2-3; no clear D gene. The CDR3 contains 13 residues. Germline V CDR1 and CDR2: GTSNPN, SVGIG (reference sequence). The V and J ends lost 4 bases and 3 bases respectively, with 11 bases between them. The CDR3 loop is CAWTGSFTDTQYF. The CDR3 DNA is TGTGCCTGGACCGGCAGCTTTACAGATACGCAGTATTTT.

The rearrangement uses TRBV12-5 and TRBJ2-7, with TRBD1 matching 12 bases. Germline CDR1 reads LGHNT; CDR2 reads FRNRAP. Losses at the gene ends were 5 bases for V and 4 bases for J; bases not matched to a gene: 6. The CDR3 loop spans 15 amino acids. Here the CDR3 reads CASGLPGQGAYEQYF. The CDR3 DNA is TGTGCTAGTGGTCTACCGGGACAGGGGGCTTACGAGCAGTACTTC. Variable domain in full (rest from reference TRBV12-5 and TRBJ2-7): DARVTQTPRHKVTEMGQEVTMRCQPILGHNTVFWYRQTMMQGLELLAYFRNRAPLDDSGMPKDRFSAEMPDATLATLKIQPSEPRDSAVYFCASGLPGQGAYEQYFGPGTRLTVT.

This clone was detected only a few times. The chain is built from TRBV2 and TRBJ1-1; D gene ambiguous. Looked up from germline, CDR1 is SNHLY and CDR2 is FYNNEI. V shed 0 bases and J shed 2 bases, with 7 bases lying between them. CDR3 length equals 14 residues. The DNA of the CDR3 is TGTGCCAGCAGTGAAGCAAACAGTAACACTGAAGCTTTCTTT. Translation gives CASSEANSNTEAFF.

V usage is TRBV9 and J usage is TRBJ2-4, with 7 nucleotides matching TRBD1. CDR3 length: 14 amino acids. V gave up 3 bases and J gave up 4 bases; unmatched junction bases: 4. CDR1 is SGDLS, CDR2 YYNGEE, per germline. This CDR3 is CASSEGDRKNIQYF. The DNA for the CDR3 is TGTGCCAGCAGCGAGGGGGACAGAAAAAACATTCAGTACTTC.

The chain's CDR3 is CASSYWTGDEQYF. The CDR3 DNA follows: TGTGCCAGCAGTTACTGGACAGGGGACGAGCAGTACTTC. The chain recombines TRBV6-6 with TRBJ2-7; 9 bases are shared with TRBD1. CDR1 is MNHNY and CDR2 is SVGAGI in the germline V gene (reference sequence). The CDR3 runs 13 residues. V dropped 1 base and J dropped 5; count of bases not matched to a gene: 0.

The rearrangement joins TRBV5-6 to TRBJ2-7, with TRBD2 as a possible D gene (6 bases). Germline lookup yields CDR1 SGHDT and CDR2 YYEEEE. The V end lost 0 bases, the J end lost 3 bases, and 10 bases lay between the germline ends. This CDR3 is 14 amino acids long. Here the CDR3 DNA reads TGTGCCAGCAGCTTGGGGCCCGGGGGCTACGAGCAGTACTTC. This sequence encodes CASSLGPGGYEQYF.

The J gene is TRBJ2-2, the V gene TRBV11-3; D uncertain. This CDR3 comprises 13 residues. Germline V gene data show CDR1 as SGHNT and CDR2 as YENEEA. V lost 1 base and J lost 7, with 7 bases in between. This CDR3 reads CASSLGVGGELFF. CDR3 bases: TGTGCCAGCAGCTTAGGTGTTGGCGGGGAGCTGTTTTTT. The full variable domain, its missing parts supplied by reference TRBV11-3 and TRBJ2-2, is EAGVVQSPRYKIIEKKQPVAFWCNPISGHNTLYWYLQNLGQGPELLIRYENEEAVDDSQLPKDRFSAERLKGVDSTLKIQPAELGDSAVYLCASSLGVGGELFFGEGSRLTVL.

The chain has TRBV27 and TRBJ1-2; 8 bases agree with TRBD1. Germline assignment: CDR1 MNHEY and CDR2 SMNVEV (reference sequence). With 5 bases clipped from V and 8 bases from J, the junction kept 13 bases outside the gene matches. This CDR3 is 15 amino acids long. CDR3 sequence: CASSTSGQGLGGYTF. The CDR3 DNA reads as TGTGCCAGCAGTACATCTGGACAGGGCCTGGGAGGCTACACCTTC.

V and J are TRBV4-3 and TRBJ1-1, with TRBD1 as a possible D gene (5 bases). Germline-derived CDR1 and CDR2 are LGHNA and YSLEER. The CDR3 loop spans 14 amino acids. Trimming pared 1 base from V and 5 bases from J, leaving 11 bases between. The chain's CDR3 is CASSQVGVGTEAFF. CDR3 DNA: TGCGCCAGCAGCCAAGTGGGGGTTGGGACTGAAGCTTTCTTT.

In nucleotides, the CDR3 is TGTGCCAGCAGTGATCAGAGCTCCTACGAGCAGTACTTC. It encodes CASSDQSSYEQYF. The rearrangement joins TRBV25-1 to TRBJ2-7; no firm D call. Trimming took 3 bases from V and 0 from J, leaving 6 bases between them. The CDR3 runs 13 residues. Per the germline V gene, CDR1 is MGHDK and CDR2 is SYGVNS.

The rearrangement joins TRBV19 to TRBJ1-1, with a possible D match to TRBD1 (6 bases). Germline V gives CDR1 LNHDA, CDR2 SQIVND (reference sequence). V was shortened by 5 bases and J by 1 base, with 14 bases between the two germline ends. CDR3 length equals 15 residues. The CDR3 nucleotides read TGTGCCAGTAGTCGTAACACAGGGACGAACACTGAAGCTTTCTTT. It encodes CASSRNTGTNTEAFF.